These 21 T cell receptor beta chains originate from one sample sequenced in a study of blood T cell repertoires in COVID-19. Only in-frame clones appear in the TCRdb table, and some are missing; sequencing was by immunoSEQ multiplex PCR. This table has about 100,000 clones, roughly nine tenths appearing once. The sequencing sample was made of peripheral blood. The receptor set was obtained from a man aged 25-45 years in a cohort sampled during active COVID-19.

The V and J genes are TRBV5-4 and TRBJ1-3, with D tentatively TRBD1 (6 bases). V lost 4 bases and J 0 bases, leaving 11 bases between the germline ends. CDR3 size: 15 residues. The germline CDR1 and CDR2 sequences are SGHNT and YYREEE (reference sequence). In DNA, the CDR3 is TGTGCCAGCAGCCCGGGACAAGCCTCTGGAAACACCATATATTTT. Its protein is CASSPGQASGNTIYF.

The V and J genes are TRBV5-1 and TRBJ1-2; no definite D call. V lost 0 bases and J lost 4, with 13 bases in between. The CDR3 spans 15 residues. Looked up from germline, CDR1 is SGHRS and CDR2 is YFSETQ. Here the CDR3 DNA reads TGCGCCAGCAGCTTGGCCTCAGATATTACCTATGGCTACACCTTC. Protein: CASSLASDITYGYTF.

This rearrangement joins TRBV7-2 to TRBJ2-3; 9 nucleotides agree with TRBD2. The CDR3 runs 16 residues. V lost 2 bases, J lost 8 bases, and 11 bases stayed unmatched. Germline lookup yields CDR1 SGHTA and CDR2 FQGNSA. This chain's CDR3 is CASSLLAGDRSGTQYF. DNA for the CDR3: TGTGCCAGCAGCTTATTAGCGGGGGATAGGTCGGGTACGCAGTATTTT.

CDR3 in amino acids: CASSMSGQGNNSPLHF. Here the CDR3 DNA reads TGTGCCAGTAGTATGTCAGGGCAGGGGAATAATTCACCCCTCCACTTT. This chain uses TRBV19 with TRBJ1-6; tentatively, D is TRBD1 (6 bases). The CDR3 sequence is 16 residues long. Germline V gives CDR1 LNHDA, CDR2 SQIVND (reference sequence). Between the trimmed V and J ends, which lost 3 bases and 5 bases, there was a span of 14 bases. Full variable domain (missing parts from reference TRBV19 and TRBJ1-6): DGGITQSPKYLFRKEGQNVTLSCEQNLNHDAMYWYRQDPGQGLRLIYYSQIVNDFQKGDIAEGYSVSREKKESFPLTVTSAQKNPTAFYLCASSMSGQGNNSPLHFGNGTRLTVT.

V is TRBV6-2 or TRBV6-3 and J is TRBJ1-5; maybe TRBD1 (6 bases). With 2 bases removed from V and 0 bases from J, the gap between germline ends came to 14 bases. This CDR3 contains 17 residues. CDR1 MNHEY and CDR2 SVGEGT come from the germline V gene. As DNA, the CDR3 is TGTGCCAGCAGTTACGGGGGCAGGCCCGATAGCAATCAGCCCCAGCATTTT. Encoded protein: CASSYGGRPDSNQPQHF.

The chain carries TRBV19 and TRBJ2-3; 12 bases fit TRBD2. Germline CDR1 reads LNHDA; CDR2 reads SQIVND (reference sequence). The CDR3 contains 15 residues. Trimming cost V 6 bases and J 3 bases; bases outside gene matches: 4. CDR3 loop: CASSAGTSGTDTQYF. The DNA of the CDR3 is TGTGCCAGTAGCGCTGGGACTAGCGGGACAGATACGCAGTATTTT.

This sequence joins TRBV3-1 (or the pseudogene TRBV3-2) and TRBJ2-7, with TRBD2 identical over 9 bases. The CDR3 length is 14 residues. After removal of 4 bases from V and 7 bases from J, the junction contained 8 bases not matched to a gene. Per germline, CDR1 LGHDT and CDR2 YNNKEL (reference sequence). In DNA, the CDR3 is TGTGCCAGCAGCCCAAGCGGGGGGCCGGGGGAGCAGTACTTC. Translation gives CASSPSGGPGEQYF.

The J gene is TRBJ2-6, the V gene TRBV5-4, with D tentatively TRBD1 (6 bases). This CDR3 comprises 17 residues. Germline V lookup: CDR1 SGHNT, CDR2 YYREEE (reference sequence). V gave up 4 bases and J gave up 0 bases, with 14 bases separating them. CDR3 region: CASSPGQYYSGANVLTF. The CDR3 DNA reads TGTGCCAGCAGCCCCGGACAGTACTACTCTGGGGCCAACGTCCTGACTTTC.

The chain recombines TRBV18 with TRBJ1-3, with TRBD1 identical over 9 bases. This CDR3 comprises 14 residues. The J segment lost 4 bases and the V segment lost 3 bases, leaving 1 base of the junction unmatched. Germline CDR1 KGHSH, CDR2 LQKENI. CDR3: CASSPDRGGNTIYF. The CDR3 coding sequence is TGTGCCAGCTCACCGGACAGGGGCGGAAACACCATATATTTT.

CDR3 protein: CASSKVQPGPGHYNEQFF. CDR3 nucleotides: TGTGCCAGCAGCAAAGTTCAGCCGGGTCCGGGACACTACAATGAGCAGTTCTTC. The chain combines TRBV21-1 with TRBJ2-1; the table gives TRBD1 as D, unverified against the DNA. TRBV21-1 is recorded as a pseudogene. The CDR3 length is 18 residues.

This clone was observed a single time. This chain uses TRBV6-1 with TRBJ1-4; a weak D match, TRBD1 (5 bases). This CDR3 region has 16 residues. With 0 bases removed from V and 5 bases from J, the gap between germline ends came to 13 bases. Germline V CDR1 and CDR2: MNHNS, SASEGT. CDR3: CASSEAGGQGNEKLFF. As DNA, the CDR3 is TGTGCCAGCAGTGAAGCCGGTGGGCAGGGAAATGAAAAACTGTTTTTT.

The chain joins TRBV6-5 to TRBJ2-7; the D gene is possibly TRBD2 (5 bases). The germline V gene has CDR1 MNHEY and CDR2 SVGAGI. The CDR3 loop spans 14 amino acids. The V end lost 5 bases, the J end lost 2 bases, and 13 bases lay between the germline ends. In nucleotides, the CDR3 is TGTGCCAGCAGTCGAACGGGAACAACCTACGAGCAGTACTTC. It is translated as CASSRTGTTYEQYF.

About this clone itself: Other DNA sequences in the same sample also yield this CDR3. The rearrangement uses TRBV19 and TRBJ2-2; 9 bases align to TRBD1. Germline loops: CDR1 LNHDA, CDR2 SQIVND (reference sequence). The length of the CDR3 is 15 residues. The ends lost 6 bases at V and 1 base at J; junction bases unmatched: 3. DNA of the CDR3: TGTGCCAGTAGACGGGGACAGGGGAACACCGGGGAGCTGTTTTTT. Protein: CASRRGQGNTGELFF.

The genes are TRBV9 and TRBJ2-5; a weak D match, TRBD1 (6 bases). Looked up from germline, CDR1 is SGDLS and CDR2 is YYNGEE. With 2 bases removed from V and 0 bases from J, the gap between germline ends came to 14 bases. This CDR3 spans 16 amino acids. CDR3 protein: CASSVGDRPYQETQYF. The CDR3 DNA reads TGTGCCAGCAGCGTCGGAGACAGGCCTTACCAAGAGACCCAGTACTTC.

Concerning this clone itself: The junction shows a germline mismatch at one end, possibly a read error. Other nucleotide sequences from this sample produce the same CDR3. The chain links TRBV6-5 to TRBJ1-5; weak D call: TRBD1 (6 bases). The CDR3 loop spans 15 amino acids. The germline gives CDR1 MNHEY, CDR2 SVGAGI. This CDR3 is CASRQGQLSNQPQHF. The DNA of the CDR3 is TGTGCTAGCAGACAAGGACAGCTTAGCAATCAGCCCCAGCATTTT.

This clone is a singleton in its sample. V is TRBV7-2 and J is TRBJ2-1; possibly TRBD2 for D (5 bases). Between the trimmed V and J ends, which lost 1 base and 3 bases, there was a span of 13 bases. This CDR3 comprises 16 residues. CDR1 SGHTA and CDR2 FQGNSA come from the germline V gene. The CDR3 is CASSLVAGTSYNEQFF. For the CDR3, the DNA is TGTGCCAGCAGCTTAGTGGCGGGTACAAGCTACAATGAGCAGTTCTTC.

V usage is TRBV3-1 (or the pseudogene TRBV3-2) and J usage is TRBJ2-7; 9 bases match TRBD1. Germline lookup yields CDR1 LGHDT and CDR2 YNNKEL (reference sequence). The CDR3 has 13 residues. V gave up 4 bases and J gave up 4 bases; unmatched junction bases: 2. The CDR3 DNA sequence: TGTGCCAGCAGCCTCGGACAGGGGTACGAGCAGTACTTC. Protein sequence: CASSLGQGYEQYF.

This clone was seen once. The chain has TRBV5-8 and TRBJ2-5, with a tentative D call TRBD1 (8 bases). The germline gives CDR1 SGHTS, CDR2 YDEGEE. The CDR3 is 16 amino acids. Trimming took off 4 bases at V and 3 bases at J, with 19 bases between the two ends. CDR3 loop: CASSADRAAGKETQYF. Written as DNA, the CDR3 is TGTGCCAGCAGCGCGGACAGGGCAGCGGGGAAAGAGACCCAGTACTTC. Full variable domain (rest looked up from reference TRBV5-8 and TRBJ2-5): EAGVTQSPTHLIKTRGQQATLRCSPISGHTSVYWYQQALGLGLQFLLWYDEGEERNRGNFPPRFSGRQFPNYSSELNVNALELEDSALYLCASSADRAAGKETQYFGPGTRLLVL.

The V and J genes are TRBV5-5 and TRBJ2-3; TRBD2 might be the D (6 bases). Germline V gene data show CDR1 as SGHKS and CDR2 as YYEKEE (reference sequence). V lost 0 bases and J 5 bases, leaving 13 bases between the germline ends. The CDR3 is 15 residues long. The CDR3 region is CASSLGTSILDTQYF. CDR3 nucleotide sequence: TGTGCCAGCAGCTTGGGTACTAGCATCTTAGATACGCAGTATTTT.

In this sample, this clone turned up a few times. The rearrangement uses TRBV6-5 and TRBJ1-5, with 11 bases matching TRBD1. The germline gives CDR1 MNHEY, CDR2 SVGAGI. After removal of 6 bases from V and 4 bases from J, the junction contained 2 bases not matched to a gene. The CDR3 is 14 amino acids. In DNA, the CDR3 is TGTGCCAGCAGCGGGACAGGGGGGAATCAGCCCCAGCATTTT. Translation: CASSGTGGNQPQHF.

The gene calls are TRBV10-3 and TRBJ1-6; 9 bases match TRBD1. The germline gives CDR1 ENHRY, CDR2 SYGVKD. The V gene end was trimmed by 6 bases and the J gene end by 7 bases; junction bases not matched to a gene: 7. The CDR3 extends over 15 amino acids. CDR3 protein: CAISPGTGSNSPLHF. The DNA for the CDR3 is TGTGCCATCAGCCCCGGGACAGGGAGCAATTCACCCCTCCACTTT.